Included here is one T cell receptor (beta chain) sequence, with context. V lost 8 bases, J lost 5 bases, and 3 bases stayed unmatched. The germline gives CDR1 ENHRY, CDR2 SYGVKD. The CDR3 runs 14 residues. In the source study's methods: Using reference gene primer amplification, nucleated cell counts were estimated. Generated by immunoSEQ multiplex PCR, the TCRdb table keeps only in-frame clones and is missing some. Clonal size and the V and J genes are those of that table, whereas D and trimming came from the DNA. Among approximately 300,000 clones, around 83% were seen once, and the ten largest hold 1.2%. The data were obtained in a study of blood T cell repertoires in COVID-19. On the study more broadly: Material from acute and convalescent COVID-19 was sourced from the United States, Italy and Spain.

The chain uses TRBV10-3 and TRBJ2-5; TRBD2 matches 15 bases. The sequence derives from a woman in her forties or fifties with acute or convalescent COVID-19. The sample taken for sequencing was peripheral blood. Here the CDR3 DNA reads TGTGCCATCGGACTAGCGGGAGGGCTTGAGACCCAGTACTTC. Its protein product is CAIGLAGGLETQYF.